Included here is one T cell receptor beta chain sequence, with context. Generated by immunoSEQ multiplex PCR, the TCRdb table keeps only in-frame clones and is missing some. The data show roughly 29,000 clones, with roughly nine tenths seen just once and roughly a tenth held by the top ten. The data are from a study of OX40 agonist ivuxolimab in advanced cancers. This CDR3 contains 12 residues. Germline assignment: CDR1 PRHDT and CDR2 FYEKMQ (reference sequence). The ends were cut back, 1 base at V and 3 bases at J, with 4 bases in the middle. This clonotype originated in an adult with an advanced solid tumor such as melanoma, head and neck, liver or kidney cancer. Sequenced material: CD4+ or CD8+ T cells sorted from blood, taken in a trial of the OX40 agonist ivuxolimab. V usage is TRBV13 and J usage is TRBJ2-7; D is unclear. The CDR3 here is CASSLEFYEQYF. CDR3 DNA: TGTGCCAGCAGCTTAGAGTTCTACGAGCAGTACTTC.